This TCR beta chain came from a study of T cell responses to AZD1222 COVID-19 vaccine (dated by TCRdb to 2020 to 2022). About the full investigation: TCR sequencing was performed for 233 trial participants, of whom some 200 were given two doses of AZD1222 and approximately 26 were given two doses of MenACWY control vaccine. Trial participants were enrolled by age into 18-55, 56-69 and 70-plus year subgroups, with roughly 150, 30 and 60 TCR-sequenced participants respectively. Results the study describes overall, beyond this receptor: Because no day 14 peak-response samples were available, repertoires were characterized only after the peak T cell response. After two AZD1222 doses, spike-specific TCR breadth and depth were significantly higher than at day 0 and than in MenACWY recipients. Reportedly, close to half of the unique spike-specific TCRs recognized epitopes lying outside the regions that are mutated in the B.1.351 and B.1.1.7 variants. In the small 56-69-year group, the increase in depth fell short of significance, most likely because of low power. CD4 TCRs associated with the vaccine covered the entire spike protein, and the dominant responses were in regions 160-218 and 743-854. Participants were mostly white British, with more females than males. The authors suggested clonal diversity may have been underestimated. Only six or seven AZD1222 recipients were SARS-CoV-2 seropositive at baseline, limiting conclusions about previously exposed vaccinees.

As regards this clone: It has no known antigen specificity. Base-call qualities are not available, and no considerably larger clone is one nucleotide away.

The germline V gene sets CDR1 to MGHRA and CDR2 to YSYEKL. Trimming costs V 2 bases and J 11 bases, and their ends lie 10 bases apart. From the cysteine through the phenylalanine, the CDR3 covers 13 amino acids. Just CDR3 DNA is preserved here, 39 bases in frame from base 1. The CDR3 regions of human TCRbeta chains were subjected to immunosequencing. In the authors' own workflow: TCRs in the repertoires were matched against a reference library of SARS-CoV-2-specific TCRs that had been generated with the MIRA antigen-specificity platform. Breadth was defined as the fraction of unique TCRs that were SARS-CoV-2-associated. Depth was defined as the fraction of total T cells that were SARS-CoV-2-associated. Using the MIRA data, every spike-specific TCR was mapped to the spike region that the TCR reacted to and assigned to either a CD4 or a CD8 class. Log10-transformed breadth and depth values were compared by one-way ANOVA with Sidak's multiple comparisons tests. TCRdb re-hosts the immuneACCESS table, in-frame sequences only. Its copies lack some clones; in the studies checked, an unresolved V gene accounts for under half of them, and the cause for the rest is not known. V and J calls and clone size are as listed in that table; D and trimming were resolved from the DNA. This sample comprises around 80,000 clones, 75% to 90% of them detected only once. The top ten clonotypes cover about 10% of the sample.

Read against the paper, the sample's time point label means: about 28 days (+/-7) after the second vaccine dose. AZD1222 recipients given second doses at about 4 weeks or at about 12 weeks were pooled, since spike-specific TCR depth and breadth were not found to differ between the two schedules. Vaccinee samples came from UK trials COV001 and COV002, including a single-blind randomized controlled phase 2/3 trial of AZD1222 (ChAdOx1 nCoV-19) in healthy adults. For TCRbeta chain sequencing, PBMC samples from trial participants were taken at day 0 and at day 28 after the second dose. This receptor was obtained from an adult who received the AZD1222 COVID-19 vaccine. Rearrangement joined TRBV4-1 to TRBJ1-6; the D segment cannot be called with confidence. This specimen consisted of peripheral blood, obtained 28 days after the second AZD1222 dose. The CDR3 amino acid sequence is: CASSQTLGPPLHF. The nucleotide sequence is given as TGCGCCAGCAGCCAAACCCTTGGCCCACCCCTCCACTTT.